The rows below give T cell receptor beta chains drawn from one sample of a study of multiple sclerosis patients with progressive multifocal leukoencephalopathy. Sequencing used immunoSEQ multiplex PCR; TCRdb keeps in-frame clones, though not all of them. This table has more than 30,000 clones, about nine tenths appearing once. The source was PBMCs, collected from a patient treated with natalizumab. The receptors derive from a woman aged 35 to 49 with progressive multifocal leukoencephalopathy. The CDR3 runs from the conserved cysteine through the conserved F or W. D genes are given only for firm matches. Not every row has a clone size; where given, it reads once, few, many or a size class.

abundance	v_gene	j_gene	d_gene	len	CDR3nt	CDR3aa
few	TRBV5-4	TRBJ1-2	-	14	TGTGCCAGCACTCCTCCCGGGATCGGGGCTGGCTACACCTTC	CASTPPGIGAGYTF
-	TRBV7-9	TRBJ1-4	-	15	TGTGCCAGCAGCTTCAGCGGGGGGGGCCGGGAAAAACTGTTTTTT	CASSFSGGGREKLFF
-	TRBV6-5	TRBJ1-4	TRBD1	14	TGTGCCAGCAGTTATGGACAGGGGAAGGAAAAACTGTTTTTT	CASSYGQGKEKLFF
-	TRBV19	TRBJ1-2	TRBD1	11	TGTGCCAGTAGACAGGGGAATGGCTACACCTTC	CASRQGNGYTF
-	TRBV5-1	TRBJ2-1	TRBD1	15	TGCGCCAGCAGCACAGAGGGGGCCTGCTACAATGAGCAGTTCTTC	CASSTEGACYNEQFF
-	TRBV28	TRBJ1-2	TRBD1	15	TGTGCCAGCAGCCAAAGAGGGGGCTCTAACTATGGCTACACCTTC	CASSQRGGSNYGYTF
-	TRBV6-6	TRBJ1-2	-	13	TGTGCCGCCTCTATGACTGAACTCTATGGCTACACCTTC	CAASMTELYGYTF
few	TRBV7-9	TRBJ2-7	-	15	TGTGCCAGCAGCTCTGGAAAGCCGGGCTCCTACGAGCAGTACTTC	CASSSGKPGSYEQYF
-	TRBV7-2	TRBJ1-4	TRBD1	15	TGTGCCAGCAGCATTCGACAGGGGGCGGGTGAAAAACTGTTTTTT	CASSIRQGAGEKLFF
-	TRBV7-6	TRBJ1-1	-	17	TGTGCCAGCAGCTTTCTGGGATTTGGAGGGGAGAACACTGAAGCTTTCTTT	CASSFLGFGGENTEAFF
few	TRBV11-2	TRBJ1-5	-	15	TGTGCCAGCAGCTTATCGGGGGCCTTAAATCAGCCCCAGCATTTT	CASSLSGALNQPQHF
-	TRBV7-8	TRBJ1-2	-	12	TGTGCCAGCAGCTTAGTAGGGACGGGGTACACCTTC	CASSLVGTGYTF
once	TRBV27	TRBJ2-7	TRBD2	15	TGTGCCAGCAGCCCATATAGCGGGAGGGCCGGAGAGCAGTACTTC	CASSPYSGRAGEQYF
-	TRBV25-1	TRBJ2-1	-	15	TGTGCCAGCAGTGAACCGGGACCCTTTTACAATGAGCAGTTCTTC	CASSEPGPFYNEQFF
-	TRBV5-6	TRBJ2-3	-	17	TGTGCCAGCAGCCGACCTCCGGGGGACACCTTCACAGATACGCAGTATTTT	CASSRPPGDTFTDTQYF
-	TRBV19	TRBJ1-5	-	13	TGTGCCAGTAGTATGGGGGGCAATCAGCCCCAGCATTTT	CASSMGGNQPQHF
-	TRBV4-3	TRBJ2-3	-	16	TGCGCCAGCAGCCAAGATCGGTTTAGTTTCACAGATACGCAGTATTTT	CASSQDRFSFTDTQYF
-	TRBV7-2	TRBJ1-1	-	13	TGTGCCAGCAGCTCCGGAAAGAACACTGAAGCTTTCTTT	CASSSGKNTEAFF
-	TRBV7-2	TRBJ1-4	TRBD1	15	TGTGCCAGCAGCCTGAGACAGGGTCCTAATGAAAAACTGTTTTTT	CASSLRQGPNEKLFF
once	TRBV19	TRBJ1-4	-	16	TGTGCCAGTAGTAATAGACCGTCCCGGACTAATGAAAAACTGTTTTTT	CASSNRPSRTNEKLFF
-	TRBV7-6	TRBJ2-1	-	13	TGTGCCAGCAGCTCCCCGGGGTATAATGAGCAGTTCTTC	CASSSPGYNEQFF
few	TRBV5-4	TRBJ1-3	-	16	TGTGCCAGCAGTGGACCTGAGGGGGGGTCCAGAAACACCATATATTTT	CASSGPEGGSRNTIYF
-	TRBV5-1	TRBJ1-5	-	14	TGCGCCAGCAGCCCAGGGCAGTTCAATCAGCCCCAGCATTTT	CASSPGQFNQPQHF
-	TRBV4-3	TRBJ1-1	-	12	TGCGCCAGCAGCGGAAAAGAGCGGGAAGCTTTCTTT	CASSGKEREAFF
once	TRBV7-8	TRBJ1-2	-	12	TGTGCCAGCAGCAGAGGAGACTATGGCTACACCTTC	CASSRGDYGYTF
-	TRBV7-2	TRBJ1-6	TRBD1	14	TGTGCCAGCAGCTCCGGACAGGGTAATTCACCCCTCCACTTT	CASSSGQGNSPLHF
-	TRBV19	TRBJ1-2	-	14	TGTGCCAGTGTGGGGCCGACCAAGAACTATGGCTACACCTTC	CASVGPTKNYGYTF
-	TRBV28	TRBJ1-2	-	12	TGTGCCAGCAGCTCTACAGGGAATGGCTACACCTTC	CASSSTGNGYTF
-	TRBV7-2	TRBJ2-7	-	13	TGTGCCAGCAGCTTATTTATGGAGAACGAGCAGTACTTC	CASSLFMENEQYF
-	TRBV30	TRBJ1-5	-	13	TGTGCCTGGAGCCCACGGGGGGATCAGCCCCAGCATTTT	CAWSPRGDQPQHF
-	TRBV27	TRBJ2-5	TRBD1	13	TGTGCCAGCGGGTACGGACAGGGAGGGACCCAGTACTTC	CASGYGQGGTQYF
-	TRBV18	TRBJ2-5	-	14	TGTGCCAGCTCACCTCCGGTGGGGGTTCGGACCCAGTACTTC	CASSPPVGVRTQYF
-	TRBV29-1	TRBJ1-1	-	13	TGCAGCCCGGAGGGAGGGTGGAGCACTGAAGCTTTCTTT	CSPEGGWSTEAFF
-	TRBV7-2	TRBJ2-3	TRBD2	19	TGTGCCAGCAGCTTAACAACCGGGACTAGCGGGAGGGCCATAGATACGCAGTATTTT	CASSLTTGTSGRAIDTQYF
-	TRBV7-6	TRBJ2-7	-	14	TGTGCCAGCAGCTCCCCAGGGCGGGGTGGCGAGCAGTACTTC	CASSSPGRGGEQYF
-	TRBV9	TRBJ2-1	-	15	TGTGCCAGCAGCGAGGGACTGAGCTCCTACAATGAGCAGTTCTTC	CASSEGLSSYNEQFF
-	TRBV19	TRBJ1-2	TRBD1	11	TGTGCCAGTAGGACAGGGGGCGGCTACACCTTC	CASRTGGGYTF
-	TRBV5-1	TRBJ2-1	TRBD2	15	TGCGCCAGCAGCGGGCTAGCGGGAGGGCCGGGGGAGCAGTTCTTC	CASSGLAGGPGEQFF
-	TRBV5-4	TRBJ2-1	-	16	TGTGCCAGCAGCTTGGCTGGTCTGGGCTCCTACAATGAGCAGTTCTTC	CASSLAGLGSYNEQFF
-	TRBV5-8	TRBJ2-3	TRBD2	16	TGTGCCAGCAGCAGGACTAGCGGGAGGAGCACAGATACGCAGTATTTT	CASSRTSGRSTDTQYF
-	TRBV4-3	TRBJ1-1	-	18	TGCGCCAGCAGAAGCGGGGGGGGCTTCCGTCTAATGAACACTGAAGCTTTCTTT	CASRSGGGFRLMNTEAFF
-	TRBV11-3	TRBJ2-7	TRBD1	15	TGTGCCAGCAGCTTACTCACAGGGGGGAGATACGAGCAGTACTTC	CASSLLTGGRYEQYF